The clone carrying this TCR beta chain has only a few counts. Its antigen is unidentified. Breast cancer patients provided tissue from their axillary draining lymph nodes. CDR3 length: 16 amino acids. V was pared by 7 bases and J by 2 bases, with 17 bases between. Germline values: CDR1 MNHEY, CDR2 SMNVEV (reference sequence). This sample was included in a study of breast tumors, draining lymph nodes, adjacent tissues. Findings and limits, study-wide: The data were judged consistent with most tumor T cells coming from lymph node and expanding in tumor. Tumors had less TCR diversity than lymph nodes, more than nontumor tissue. Compared with basal-like, luminal-like tumors shared significantly more repertoire with nontumor tissue. The lymph node origin of tumor T cells was framed as consistent with a hypothesis, not demonstrated.

Using its own MiXCR run on the multiplex PCR reads, TCRdb lists one record per CDR3 protein. The sample has 200,000 to 300,000 distinct CDR3 sequences, about 30% seen once; the top ten hold over 0.95%. Sample: axillary lymph node tissue. The sequence came from a female donor with breast cancer. Some clones in this sample may be carry-over from other donors' samples. The rearrangement joins TRBV27 to TRBJ2-2; maybe TRBD2 (6 bases). The DNA of the CDR3 is TGTGCCAGCATGGGTGGGACTGCTTCAAACACCGGGGAGCTGTTTTTT. Translating it yields CASMGGTASNTGELFF.